This TCR beta chain emerged from a study of T cells in Graves' hyperthyroidism and ophthalmopathy. Study-wide results and limits: Researchers found most expanded thyroid clonotypes above 0.001 in blood as well.

V was pared by 0 bases and J by 3 bases, with 6 bases of the junction left unmatched. The germline V gene encodes CDR1 SGHNT and CDR2 YYREEE (reference sequence). The CDR3 runs to 15 residues. Pregnant or lactating patients were excluded, as were those with uncontrolled infection or other autoimmune disease. Clinicians diagnosed patients from clinical symptoms, serum thyroxine and TRAb, thyroid ultrasound and orbital computed tomography. Remarks on this clonotype: Its antigen remains unknown.

Amplification yielded TCR beta CDR3 regions, with RNA transcripts as the source. An initial round of RT-PCR targeting the TCR CDR3 relied on the HTBI primer set. TCRdb re-called the multiplex PCR reads with MiXCR, one entry per CDR3 protein. Counted here are approximately 690,000 distinct CDR3 sequences, around 21% occurring once; the ten biggest clones make up under 35%. This clonotype originated in a man aged 25 to 45 with Graves' ophthalmopathy. This chain connects TRBV5-4 to TRBJ2-7, with 7 bases that match TRBD1. Material for sequencing was blood. The CDR3 DNA reads as TGTGCCAGCAGCTTGGGACAGGGCCCACTCTACGAGCAGTACTTC. Translated, it gives CASSLGQGPLYEQYF.